This T cell receptor (beta chain) was documented in a study of T cells in localized non-small cell lung cancer. Study-level results: Because sequencing included only one region (of the tumor), heterogeneity remains possible. Tumor showed lower T cell clonality than uninvolved adjacent lung, where it was highest. In adjacent lung appeared a median around 62 of the top 100 tumor clones. Patients showing higher blood T cell density tended to see longer overall survival.

TCRdb keeps only in-frame clones here, not all; method: immunoSEQ multiplex PCR. Of more than 800 clones in the sample, approximately 35% are singletons; the top ten hold 16%. In the case of this clone: Its specificity is unknown.

Germline-derived CDR1 and CDR2 are SQVTM and ANQGSEA. Trimming left V 4 bases short and J 0 bases short, with 10 bases between. The CDR3 runs 14 residues. The clonotype comes from a female donor aged 60 or older with stage III squamous cell lung carcinoma. The material sequenced was normal lung tissue next to the tumor, taken before any cancer treatment. The chain carries TRBV29-1 and TRBJ1-3; TRBD1 is a possible D gene (5 bases). DNA for the CDR3: TGCAGCGTTGCAGCGACAGACTCTGGAAACACCATATATTTT. It codes for CSVAATDSGNTIYF.